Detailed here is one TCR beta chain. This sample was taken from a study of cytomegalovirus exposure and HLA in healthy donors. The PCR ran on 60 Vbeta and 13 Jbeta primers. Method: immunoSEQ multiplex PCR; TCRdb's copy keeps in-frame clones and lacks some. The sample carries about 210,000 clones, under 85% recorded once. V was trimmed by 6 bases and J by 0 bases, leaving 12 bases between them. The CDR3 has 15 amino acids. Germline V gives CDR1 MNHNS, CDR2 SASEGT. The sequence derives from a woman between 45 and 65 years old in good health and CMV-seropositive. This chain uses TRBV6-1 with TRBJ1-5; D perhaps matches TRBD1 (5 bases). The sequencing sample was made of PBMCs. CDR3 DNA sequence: TGTGCCAGCAGAGGGGAGGGGATTAGCAATCAGCCCCAGCATTTT. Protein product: CASRGEGISNQPQHF.